A selection of T cell receptor beta chains follows, all from one sample in a study of pediatric ulcerative colitis. Libraries were prepared by immunoSEQ multiplex PCR; TCRdb keeps only in-frame clonotypes and omits some of them. The sample holds under 20,000 clones, about 76% seen once. Material for sequencing was gut tissue. Receptor source: a girl aged 5-17 years with moderate ulcerative colitis. Each CDR3 is given with its conserved first and last residue. A D gene is named only where the DNA matches it firmly. Clone size is not always given. Where it is, it says once, few, many or a class for expanded clones.

V	size	J	D	CDR3	DNA
TRBV29-1	.	TRBJ1-2	.	CSVEINNYGYTF	TGCAGCGTTGAGATTAATAACTATGGCTACACCTTC
TRBV9	.	TRBJ2-1	TRBD2	CASSPRGLAGDNEQFF	TGTGCCAGCAGCCCGCGGGGGCTAGCGGGCGACAATGAGCAGTTCTTC
TRBV5-1	.	TRBJ2-7	.	CASSFSRASSYEQYF	TGCGCCAGCAGCTTCTCCAGGGCGAGCTCCTACGAGCAGTACTTC
TRBV29-1	.	TRBJ2-2	.	CSVGRSEYDTGELFF	TGCAGCGTTGGAAGGTCAGAATACGACACCGGGGAGCTGTTTTTT
TRBV15	.	TRBJ2-2	TRBD2	CATSRGGLNTGELFF	TGTGCCACCAGCAGGGGAGGGCTAAACACCGGGGAGCTGTTTTTT
TRBV6-6	.	TRBJ2-7	TRBD1	CASSYSDRGPYEQYF	TGTGCCAGCAGTTACTCGGACAGGGGGCCCTACGAGCAGTACTTC
TRBV5-1	few	TRBJ2-1	TRBD1	CASSTQGAPGNEQFF	TGCGCCAGCAGTACACAGGGGGCGCCCGGCAATGAGCAGTTCTTC
TRBV4-1	few	TRBJ1-4	.	CASSQDDGPVRKLFF	TGCGCCAGCAGCCAAGATGACGGGCCAGTCCGAAAACTGTTTTTT
TRBV7-6	.	TRBJ2-5	.	CASSLVGAQETQYF	TGTGCCAGCAGCTTAGTAGGGGCTCAAGAGACCCAGTACTTC
TRBV5-4	few	TRBJ1-6	TRBD1	CASSLGQGAFSSPLHF	TGTGCCAGCAGCTTGGGACAGGGGGCCTTTTCCTCACCCCTCCACTTT
TRBV4-2	.	TRBJ2-7	.	CASSQERGQIYEQYF	TGTGCCAGCAGCCAAGAAAGGGGACAAATCTACGAGCAGTACTTC
TRBV11-1	.	TRBJ1-1	TRBD1	CASSKGQGSPEAFF	TGTGCCAGCAGCAAGGGACAGGGAAGCCCTGAAGCTTTCTTT
TRBV11-2	.	TRBJ2-1	TRBD2	CASSLGAGTSAMNEQFF	TGTGCCAGCAGCTTAGGGGCCGGGACTAGCGCGATGAATGAGCAGTTCTTC
TRBV29-1	.	TRBJ1-2	TRBD1	CSAGTGLANYGYTF	TGCAGCGCTGGGACAGGCCTAGCTAACTATGGCTACACCTTC
TRBV9	once	TRBJ1-2	.	CASSGRGFGYTF	TGTGCCAGCAGCGGACGGGGGTTTGGCTACACCTTC
TRBV5-1	.	TRBJ2-1	TRBD1	CASSLGDSLNNEQFF	TGCGCCAGCAGCTTGGGGGACAGTTTGAACAATGAGCAGTTCTTC
TRBV4-1	.	TRBJ2-1	TRBD1	CASSQDGPGGAVGYNEQFF	TGCGCCAGCAGCCAAGATGGGCCAGGGGGCGCGGTGGGTTACAATGAGCAGTTCTTC
TRBV14	.	TRBJ2-3	.	CASSLRRPSTDTQYF	TGTGCCAGCAGCCTCCGACGACCTAGCACAGATACGCAGTATTTT
TRBV5-6	.	TRBJ2-5	TRBD1	CASSLCYRGQETQYF	TGTGCCAGCAGCTTGTGTTACAGGGGGCAAGAGACCCAGTACTTC
TRBV7-8	.	TRBJ1-2	TRBD1	CASSTGQGNYGYTF	TGTGCCAGCAGCACCGGACAGGGCAATTATGGCTACACCTTC
TRBV10-3	.	TRBJ1-2	.	CAISQDLGYTF	TGTGCCATCAGCCAAGACCTTGGCTACACCTTC
TRBV28	.	TRBJ1-2	TRBD1	CASSALRGVYGYTF	TGTGCCAGCAGCGCCCTCAGGGGGGTCTATGGCTACACCTTC
TRBV5-1	.	TRBJ1-1	.	CASSLPGAEAFF	TGCGCCAGCAGTCTGCCTGGGGCTGAAGCTTTCTTT
TRBV29-1	few	TRBJ1-3	.	CSAGDAYTIYF	TGCAGCGCCGGGGACGCCTACACCATATATTTT
TRBV15	.	TRBJ2-7	.	CATSRLRPTPPYEQYF	TGTGCCACCAGCAGGCTAAGACCGACTCCCCCCTACGAGCAGTACTTC
TRBV5-4	.	TRBJ2-1	.	CASSSSGASSYNEQFF	TGTGCCAGCAGCTCCTCTGGAGCCAGCTCCTACAATGAGCAGTTCTTC
TRBV19	.	TRBJ2-1	TRBD2	CASSIDGTSRYNEQFF	TGTGCCAGTAGTATAGACGGGACTAGCAGATACAATGAGCAGTTCTTC
TRBV30	.	TRBJ2-1	TRBD2	CAWKVAGAGEQFF	TGTGCCTGGAAGGTAGCGGGAGCGGGTGAGCAGTTCTTC
TRBV14	.	TRBJ1-4	.	CAIQIRGSFF	TGTGCCATCCAAATACGGGGATCCTTTTTT
TRBV29-1	.	TRBJ2-7	.	CSVESSYEQYF	TGCAGCGTAGAGTCCTCCTACGAGCAGTACTTC
TRBV4-1	.	TRBJ2-1	TRBD2	CASSQAPWPSGRAGDEQFF	TGCGCCAGCAGCCAAGCCCCTTGGCCTAGCGGGAGGGCCGGTGATGAGCAGTTCTTC
TRBV5-1	once	TRBJ1-1	.	CASMSSGRTEAFF	TGCGCCAGCATGTCCTCGGGGCGCACTGAAGCTTTCTTT
TRBV6-6	.	TRBJ1-2	.	CASSYLQTNNYGYTF	TGTGCCAGCAGTTACCTCCAGACTAATAACTATGGCTACACCTTC
TRBV2	medium-sized	TRBJ2-7	.	CASSEGVYEQYF	TGTGCCAGCAGTGAAGGGGTTTACGAGCAGTACTTC
TRBV4-1	once	TRBJ1-1	.	CASSQAWGGAEAFF	TGCGCCAGCAGCCAGGCCTGGGGGGGCGCTGAAGCTTTCTTT
TRBV10-3	.	TRBJ1-4	.	CAISVLGKRLFF	TGTGCCATCAGTGTGCTAGGGAAGAGATTGTTTTTT
TRBV6-5	once	TRBJ2-3	.	CASSYSFRQTDTQYF	TGTGCCAGCAGTTACTCGTTCCGGCAAACAGATACGCAGTATTTT
TRBV18	.	TRBJ1-3	.	CASSQDSSGNTIYF	TGTGCCAGCTCTCAGGACAGCTCTGGAAACACCATATATTTT
TRBV28	.	TRBJ1-4	TRBD1	CASSLPGQGAEKLFF	TGTGCCAGCAGTCTCCCGGGACAGGGTGCCGAAAAACTGTTTTTT
TRBV28	.	TRBJ1-2	.	CASSLSTATRGYTF	TGTGCCAGCAGTTTGTCGACCGCAACTAGGGGCTACACCTTC
TRBV28	once	TRBJ2-1	TRBD2	CASSSLAGVGNEQFF	TGTGCCAGCAGTTCCCTAGCGGGAGTTGGCAATGAGCAGTTCTTC
TRBV6-5	few	TRBJ1-6	.	CASSYAGSSPLHF	TGTGCCAGCAGTTACGCGGGTAGCTCACCCCTCCACTTT
TRBV18	.	TRBJ1-1	TRBD1	CASSLGTAVSGSEAFF	TGTGCCAGCTCACTTGGGACAGCGGTGTCTGGGTCTGAAGCTTTCTTT
TRBV7-3	.	TRBJ2-7	TRBD1	CASSLGQGVYEQYF	TGTGCCAGCAGCCTGGGACAGGGGGTCTACGAGCAGTACTTC
TRBV29-1	few	TRBJ2-7	TRBD2	CSVEGTGDGRGSSYEQYF	TGCAGCGTTGAGGGTACGGGGGACGGGAGGGGAAGCTCCTACGAGCAGTACTTC
TRBV5-1	.	TRBJ2-7	.	CASSLAEGSYEQYF	TGCGCCAGCAGCTTGGCCGAGGGCTCCTACGAGCAGTACTTC
TRBV27	once	TRBJ2-7	.	CASSFTPTGQQAYEQYF	TGTGCCAGCAGTTTCACCCCAACAGGGCAACAAGCCTACGAGCAGTACTTC
TRBV10-1	.	TRBJ2-1	.	CASSDPTREQFF	TGCGCCAGCAGTGACCCGACTAGAGAGCAGTTCTTC
TRBV27	.	TRBJ1-2	TRBD1	CASSPRDRWTFYGYTF	TGTGCCAGCAGTCCCCGGGACAGGTGGACTTTCTATGGCTACACCTTC
TRBV29-1	.	TRBJ2-3	TRBD2	CSVEDREVTSTDTQYF	TGCAGCGTTGAAGATCGGGAGGTGACTAGCACAGATACGCAGTATTTT